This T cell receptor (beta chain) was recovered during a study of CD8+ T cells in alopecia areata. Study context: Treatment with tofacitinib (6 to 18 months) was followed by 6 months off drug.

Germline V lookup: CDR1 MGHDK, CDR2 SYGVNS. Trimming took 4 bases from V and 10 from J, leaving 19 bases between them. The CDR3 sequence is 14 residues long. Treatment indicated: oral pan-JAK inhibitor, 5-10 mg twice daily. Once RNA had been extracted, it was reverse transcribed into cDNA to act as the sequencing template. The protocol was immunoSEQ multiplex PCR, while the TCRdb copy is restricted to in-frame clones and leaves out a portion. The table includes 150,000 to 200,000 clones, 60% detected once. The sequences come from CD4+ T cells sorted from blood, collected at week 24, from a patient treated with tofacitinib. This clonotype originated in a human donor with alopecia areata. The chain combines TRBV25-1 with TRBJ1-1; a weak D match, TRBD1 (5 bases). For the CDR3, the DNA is TGTGCCAGCAGTGCCGGTGGGACGGGGATCGGAGCTTTCTTT. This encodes CASSAGGTGIGAFF.